One and the same sample provided the 14 T cell receptor beta chains below, sequenced in a study of identical twins. TCRdb reanalysed the 5' RACE reads using MiXCR and keeps one entry per CDR3 protein. Here the sample spans about 100,000 distinct CDR3 sequences, about 5.6% being singletons. Sequencing was performed on memory T cells sorted from blood. The receptor set was obtained from a woman aged 50 to 65 in good health.

The chain employs TRBV6-6 and TRBJ2-3; D is ambiguous. This CDR3 is 12 amino acids long. V gave up 7 bases and J gave up 2 bases, with 7 bases separating them. Germline V gives CDR1 MNHNY, CDR2 SVGAGI (reference sequence). The DNA of the CDR3 is TGTGCCAGCATGCGGTTCACAGATACGCAGTATTTT. Translating gives CASMRFTDTQYF.

This clonotype was seen ten or more times. The rearrangement joins TRBV25-1 to TRBJ2-7; TRBD1 matches 7 bases. V shed 4 bases, J shed 3 bases, and the junction held 3 bases outside the gene matches. The germline CDR1 and CDR2 sequences are MGHDK and SYGVNS. The CDR3 is 13 amino acids. CDR3 bases: TGTGCCAGCAGTGGACAGGGCTTCTACGAGCAGTACTTC. Protein product: CASSGQGFYEQYF.

The chain links TRBV7-9 to TRBJ1-2, with 7 bases that match TRBD1. V gave up 1 base and J gave up 6 bases; unmatched junction bases: 8. From germline, CDR1 is SEHNR and CDR2 FQNEAQ (reference sequence). This CDR3 has 15 residues. This CDR3 reads CASSLGRTGSDGYTF. The CDR3 DNA reads as TGTGCCAGCAGCTTAGGGAGGACAGGTTCAGATGGCTACACCTTC. Filled out from reference TRBV7-9 and TRBJ1-2, the complete variable domain reads DTGVSQNPRHKITKRGQNVTFRCDPISEHNRLYWYRQTLGQGPEFLTYFQNEAQLEKSRLLSDRFSAERPKGSFSTLEIQRTEQGDSAMYLCASSLGRTGSDGYTFGSGTRLTVV.

The chain joins TRBV3-1 to TRBJ1-3; D is undetermined. Germline V gives CDR1 LGHDT, CDR2 YNNKEL (reference sequence). The CDR3 consists of 12 residues. Trimming shortened V by 7 bases and J by 2 bases, and 6 bases separated the two germline ends. Here the CDR3 DNA reads TGTGCCAGCAACGCTGCTGGAAACACCATATATTTT. This codes for CASNAAGNTIYF.

This clonotype was counted ten times or more. The rearrangement uses TRBV20-1 and TRBJ1-4; D gene ambiguous. This CDR3 comprises 15 residues. Per the germline V gene, CDR1 is DFQATT and CDR2 is SNEGSKA (reference sequence). Trimming left V 6 bases short and J 8 bases short, with 22 bases between. CDR3 nucleotides: TGCAGTGCCGACGCCCTCAGTGAAGTGAGCGAAAAACTGTTTTTT. It is translated as CSADALSEVSEKLFF.

This clonotype was detected many times. This rearrangement joins TRBV12-3 or TRBV12-4 to TRBJ2-2; D perhaps matches TRBD1 (5 bases). V gave up 7 bases and J gave up 7 bases, with 13 bases separating them. The CDR3 covers 13 residues. The CDR3 loop is CASTTYRGGELFF. As DNA, the CDR3 is TGTGCCAGCACCACCTATAGGGGCGGGGAGCTGTTTTTT.

The chain links TRBV30 to TRBJ1-1; D is possibly TRBD1 (5 bases). Trimming pared 5 bases from V and 0 bases from J, leaving 13 bases between. The CDR3 covers 14 residues. Germline CDR1 GTSNPN, CDR2 SVGIG (reference sequence). CDR3 sequence: CAWAPGRMNTEAFF. CDR3 DNA sequence: TGTGCCTGGGCCCCAGGGCGGATGAACACTGAAGCTTTCTTT.

The V call is TRBV27, the J call TRBJ1-2, with D perhaps matching TRBD1 (5 bases). Germline assignment: CDR1 MNHEY and CDR2 SMNVEV (reference sequence). V was shortened by 6 bases and J by 4 bases, with 9 bases between the two germline ends. This CDR3 has 12 amino acids. The CDR3 loop reads CASSAGGYGYTF. The CDR3 coding sequence is TGTGCCAGCAGCGCGGGGGGCTATGGCTACACCTTC.

This clonotype was recorded at least ten times. This chain connects TRBV27 to TRBJ2-3; D remains ambiguous. The ends were cut back, 1 base at V and 4 bases at J, with 9 bases in the middle. CDR1 MNHEY and CDR2 SMNVEV come from the germline V gene (reference sequence). The CDR3 is 14 residues long. In DNA, the CDR3 is TGTGCCAGCAGTTTATTGGGCAATGCAGATACGCAGTATTTT. It is translated as CASSLLGNADTQYF.

This clonotype appeared many times. The genes are TRBV12-3 or TRBV12-4 and TRBJ1-2; D ambiguous. Trimming took off 7 bases at V and 6 bases at J, with 15 bases between the two ends. The CDR3 loop spans 13 amino acids. As DNA, the CDR3 is TGTGCCAGCAACCCAGCGGGGAGAGATGGCTACACCTTC. Amino acids: CASNPAGRDGYTF.

This clonotype was recorded many times. The chain joins TRBV2 to TRBJ2-7; D is unresolved. Germline V gene sequence: CDR1 SNHLY, CDR2 FYNNEI. V dropped 5 bases and J dropped 3 bases, with 11 bases sitting between them. CDR3 length: 13 amino acids. CDR3 nucleotides: TGTGCCAGCAGTCCTCCTGGGAACTACGAGCAGTACTTC. It codes for CASSPPGNYEQYF.

V gene TRBV12-5 combines with J gene TRBJ2-5; D may match TRBD1 or TRBD2 (5 bases each). In germline, CDR1 is LGHNT, CDR2 FRNRAP. V dropped 5 bases and J dropped 5 bases, with 18 bases sitting between them. This CDR3 is 15 amino acids long. CDR3 nucleotides: TGTGCTAGTGGTGCCGGGGCTTTCGGTCGGGAGACCCAGTACTTC. Translating it yields CASGAGAFGRETQYF.

This clonotype was counted ten times or more. This sequence joins TRBV9 and TRBJ2-7; D might be TRBD2 (6 bases). The ends were cut back, 0 bases at V and 5 bases at J, with 18 bases in the middle. This CDR3 comprises 16 residues. Germline CDR1 is SGDLS and CDR2 is YYNGEE. The CDR3 protein is CASSVEGALSGDEQYF. As DNA, the CDR3 is TGTGCCAGCAGCGTAGAAGGCGCTCTCTCGGGGGACGAGCAGTACTTC.

J is TRBJ1-2 and V is TRBV18, with D maybe TRBD1 (5 bases). CDR3 length: 17 amino acids. V gave up 3 bases and J gave up 2 bases, with 19 bases separating them. Germline V lookup: CDR1 KGHSH, CDR2 LQKENI. The CDR3 spells CASSPLRGATHNYGYTF. The CDR3 bases are TGTGCCAGCTCACCTCTCAGAGGGGCGACTCACAACTATGGCTACACCTTC.